Given below is one TCR beta chain in context. It has no known antigen specificity. Base qualities were left out, and no much larger clone turns up one base away. The germline V gene specifies SGHTA as CDR1 and FQGNSA as CDR2. From the cysteine through the phenylalanine, the CDR3 covers 15 amino acids. Of the read, only the CDR3 DNA is kept; its 45 bases are in frame from base 1. V trim: 6 bases; J trim: 2 bases; unmatched bases: 10. TCRbeta CDR3 regions were amplified from genomic DNA using the immunoSEQ Assay, a bias-controlled multiplex PCR. The original methods were these. The number of nucleated cells in each sample was estimated from the amplification of reference gene primers within the assay. To quantify the absolute abundance of each unique TCRbeta CDR3 rearrangement, sequence reads were collapsed and filtered. Productive Simpson clonality was computed per sample as the square root of Simpson's diversity index over productive rearrangements. TCRdb stores this immuneACCESS table with in-frame sequences only. Part of the clones is absent; in the studies checked, under half of the shortfall reflects unresolved V genes, and no reason is known for the rest. That table furnishes V, J and clone size, whereas the DNA furnished D and trimming. This sample is represented by about 91,000 clones; about 91% of them were singletons. Of the sample, about 7.6% is held by the ten largest clones.

This entry is derived from a study of blood T cell repertoires in COVID-19 (dated by TCRdb to 2020 to 2021). Describing the broader study: The collaborator samples originated in the United States, Italy and Spain and spanned the acute and convalescent phases of COVID-19. The material from the prospective study consisted of cDNA or gDNA derived from T cells, B-cell-depleted T cells, or PBMCs. Subjects who had been exposed to COVID-19, were actively infected with it, or had recovered from it provided the deeply sampled blood TCRbeta repertoires that made up the dataset. The repertoires were released in a freely available public database meant as a resource for research on the immune response to SARS-CoV-2. The samples were drawn from two sources: the first 160 participants of the ongoing ImmuneRACE study, and some 1,300 subjects contributed by 6 global collaborators. Sample metadata almost always included a de-identified subject ID, COVID-19 status, age in years and sex. Where available, HLA class I and class II types were taken from metadata supplied by the sample provider and were not determined by assay-based typing. Here is what the overall study found, with its caveats: Clinical and demographic metadata were provided uncurated, with the amount varying by source and participant.

Each collaborating institution followed its own protocols to collect whole blood in K2EDTA tubes. For TCRbeta analysis, collaborators shipped samples in one of three forms: frozen whole blood, isolated PBMCs, or DNA extracted from either of those sample types. This chain joins TRBV7-2 to TRBJ2-7, with 7 bases matching TRBD1. Sequencing was done on a sample of peripheral blood. The TCR sequence derives from a woman in her 70s with acute or convalescent COVID-19. The DNA is as follows: TGTGCCAGCAGATCGGGACAGAATCCGACCTACGAGCAGTACTTC. Translated, this gives CASRSGQNPTYEQYF.